These T cell receptor beta chains were read from a single sample in a study of T cells in Graves' hyperthyroidism and ophthalmopathy. Each CDR3 protein is one row after TCRdb ran MiXCR on the multiplex PCR reads. The table shows approximately 400,000 distinct CDR3 sequences, with approximately 25% occurring only once. Sequenced input: blood. The receptors originated from a man aged 50-59 years with Graves' hyperthyroidism. The CDR3 runs from the conserved cysteine through the conserved F or W. A D gene is named only where the DNA matches it firmly. Size tells how often a clone was seen (once, few, many) or the class of an expanded clone, and some rows leave it out.

many	TRBV28	.	TRBJ2-1	CASSLGGTVNEQFF	TGTGCCAGCAGTTTAGGGGGGACAGTCAATGAGCAGTTCTTC
few	TRBV7-8	TRBD1	TRBJ1-5	CASRRDRYQPQHF	TGTGCCAGCAGGCGGGACAGATATCAGCCCCAGCATTTT
.	TRBV5-1	.	TRBJ1-2	CASSLGSTEDGYTF	TGCGCCAGCAGCTTGGGCTCGACGGAGGATGGCTACACCTTC
many	TRBV2	TRBD1	TRBJ2-7	CARERQGADEQYF	TGTGCCAGAGAACGACAGGGGGCCGACGAGCAGTACTTC
.	TRBV29-1	TRBD1	TRBJ2-3	CSVATGAGDTQYF	TGCAGCGTTGCCACAGGGGCGGGAGATACGCAGTATTTT
.	TRBV18	TRBD1	TRBJ2-1	CASSPPSRQGIGEQFF	TGTGCCAGCTCACCACCGTCCCGACAGGGCATTGGTGAGCAGTTCTTC
.	TRBV16	.	TRBJ2-4	CASSPPTGMAIQYF	TGTGCCAGCAGCCCCCCCACAGGGATGGCCATTCAGTACTTC
many	TRBV3-1	.	TRBJ1-3	CASSQSQGGNTIYF	TGTGCCAGCAGCCAATCCCAGGGTGGAAACACCATATATTTT
many	TRBV27	TRBD2	TRBJ2-1	CASSFSSGREQFF	TGTGCCAGCAGTTTCTCTAGCGGGAGGGAGCAGTTCTTC
many	TRBV28	TRBD2	TRBJ2-3	CASSRAGTGADTQYF	TGTGCCAGCAGTCGAGCGGGGACGGGGGCAGATACGCAGTATTTT
few	TRBV7-9	.	TRBJ2-7	CASSLDGRGYYEQYF	TGTGCCAGCAGCTTAGACGGTCGAGGCTACTACGAGCAGTACTTC
many	TRBV28	TRBD2	TRBJ2-1	CASIPPGLVSFDEQFF	TGTGCCAGCATTCCTCCGGGACTAGTCAGTTTCGATGAGCAGTTCTTC
many	TRBV27	.	TRBJ1-5	CASSPFESGNQPQHF	TGTGCCAGCAGTCCCTTTGAAAGCGGCAATCAGCCCCAGCATTTT
many	TRBV3-1	TRBD2	TRBJ2-1	CASSHGLAGREQFF	TGTGCCAGCAGCCACGGACTAGCCGGCCGTGAGCAGTTCTTC
many	TRBV3-1	TRBD1	TRBJ2-1	CASSLRTGDYNEQFF	TGTGCCAGCAGCCTGCGCACAGGGGACTACAATGAGCAGTTCTTC
.	TRBV5-6	.	TRBJ1-1	CASSYKNTEAFF	TGTGCCAGCAGCTACAAGAACACTGAAGCTTTCTTT
many	TRBV3-1	.	TRBJ2-5	CASSPDQPFRGRQETQYF	TGTGCCAGCAGCCCGGACCAGCCCTTCAGGGGGAGGCAAGAGACCCAGTACTTC